This is a list of T cell receptor beta chains from one sample in a study of neurological immune-mediated disorders. TCRdb reprocessed the 5' RACE reads via MiXCR and lists one record per CDR3 protein. The data show some 57,000 distinct CDR3 sequences, with around 5% seen just once and 3% to 4% held by the top ten. Sequencing was done on a sample of PBMCs. Receptors originate from a woman aged 45-60 years with multiple sclerosis. The CDR3 runs from the conserved cysteine through the conserved F or W. D genes are given only for firm matches. Where a row states a size, it is once, few, many or the class of an expanded clone; other rows omit it.

many,-,TRBJ2-1,TRBV4-2,TGTGCCAGCAGCCAAGATCGGAGGGGGCCTAAAAATGAGCAGTTCTTC,CASSQDRRGPKNEQFF
many,-,TRBJ2-3,TRBV24-1,TGTGCCACCAGTGAACCCACAGGGAACCCAGATACGCAGTATTTT,CATSEPTGNPDTQYF
many,TRBD2,TRBJ2-7,TRBV9,TGTGCCAGCAGCGTCGGGACTAGAGGCTACGAGCAGTACTTC,CASSVGTRGYEQYF
many,-,TRBJ2-5,TRBV20-1,TGCAGTGCTAGGAGAACGGACAATCAAGAGACCCAGTACTTC,CSARRTDNQETQYF
few,-,TRBJ1-5,TRBV7-6,TGTGCCAGCAGCTTAAACACCAATCAGCCCCAGCATTTT,CASSLNTNQPQHF
-,-,TRBJ1-1,TRBV20-1,TGCAGTGCCAAAATCCCGACGGGCACTGAAGCTTTCTTT,CSAKIPTGTEAFF
-,TRBD2,TRBJ2-1,TRBV7-2,TGTGCCAGCAGATTAACACTAGCGGCTAATAATGAGCAGTTCTTC,CASRLTLAANNEQFF
-,-,TRBJ1-1,TRBV5-1,TGCGCCAGCAGCTTGGGGGAGGCTCAATGGACTGAAGCTTTCTTT,CASSLGEAQWTEAFF
many,-,TRBJ1-4,TRBV5-1,TGCGCCAGCAGCTTGGGAGTATCGGGGGTTGAAAAACTGTTTTTT,CASSLGVSGVEKLFF
many,TRBD1,TRBJ1-1,TRBV27,TGTGCCAGCAGGACAGGGGTAACTGAAGCTTTCTTT,CASRTGVTEAFF
many,-,TRBJ2-3,TRBV7-2,TGTGCCAGCAGCTTAGTAGGGTCATACGATACGCAGTATTTT,CASSLVGSYDTQYF
many,-,TRBJ1-1,TRBV3-1,TGTGCCAGCAGCCAAGTCGGATTAATGAACACTGAAGCTTTCTTT,CASSQVGLMNTEAFF
many,-,TRBJ1-2,TRBV12-3/TRBV12-4,TGTGCCAGCAGTTTAGAGATCAGAGTCTATGGCTACACCTTC,CASSLEIRVYGYTF
many,-,TRBJ2-2,TRBV20-1,TGCAGTGCTAGAAAGGCGGGGACTGACACCGGGGAGCTGTTTTTT,CSARKAGTDTGELFF
-,-,TRBJ2-2,TRBV18,TGTGCCAGCTCACCAGGGGAGAAAACCGGGGAGCTGTTTTTT,CASSPGEKTGELFF
many,-,TRBJ2-1,TRBV20-1,TGCAGTGCTAGTTCGACTAGAAATGAGCAGTTCTTC,CSASSTRNEQFF
few,-,TRBJ2-1,TRBV28,TGTGCCAGCAGTTTCCCACGACCTAGCTCCTACAATGAGCAGTTCTTC,CASSFPRPSSYNEQFF
few,-,TRBJ1-2,TRBV20-1,TGCAGTGCCAGTACGGGGGACGATGGCTACACCTTC,CSASTGDDGYTF
many,TRBD2,TRBJ2-5,TRBV30,TGTGCCTGGAGTTACAGCGGGGGGGGCCAAGAGACCCAGTACTTC,CAWSYSGGGQETQYF
many,-,TRBJ2-3,TRBV25-1,TGTGCCAGCTCCCCGGGACACCTCACAGATACGCAGTATTTT,CASSPGHLTDTQYF
many,-,TRBJ2-5,TRBV20-1,TGCAGTGCCCCCGGACTCTTCCAAGAGACCCAGTACTTC,CSAPGLFQETQYF
many,-,TRBJ1-4,TRBV29-1,TGCAGCGTTGAAAAGGGGTCAGGGGACCGTGAAAAACTGTTTTTT,CSVEKGSGDREKLFF
-,TRBD2,TRBJ2-5,TRBV12-3/TRBV12-4,TGTGCCAGCAGTTTCGGTGATGCGGGGGGAGAGACCCAGTACTTC,CASSFGDAGGETQYF
many,-,TRBJ2-1,TRBV2,TGTGCCGGGCAGGAACAATACAATGAGCAGTTCTTC,CAGQEQYNEQFF
-,-,TRBJ1-3,TRBV27,TGTGCCAGCAGCCGTGTCGGGGGGAACTCTGGAAACACCATATATTTT,CASSRVGGNSGNTIYF
many,TRBD2,TRBJ2-7,TRBV7-3,TGTGCCAGCAGCTCGGGACTAGCTAGCGAGCAGTACTTC,CASSSGLASEQYF
many,-,TRBJ2-3,TRBV12-3/TRBV12-4,TGTGCCAGCAGTCAAAAGACTAGTTGGAGCACAGATACGCAGTATTTT,CASSQKTSWSTDTQYF
many,TRBD1,TRBJ2-1,TRBV7-3,TGTGCCAGCAGTGCCGGGACAGGGACGTTTGAGCAGTTCTTC,CASSAGTGTFEQFF
-,-,TRBJ2-7,TRBV29-1,TGCAGCGCCAGGGAAGCCGGCGAGCAGTACTTC,CSAREAGEQYF
many,TRBD1,TRBJ2-3,TRBV11-2,TGTGCCAGCAGCTTAGCGACAGGGGGCACAGATACGCAGTATTTT,CASSLATGGTDTQYF
many,-,TRBJ1-1,TRBV6-2/TRBV6-3,TGTGCCAGCAGCCCTTCCTTCACTGAAGCTTTCTTT,CASSPSFTEAFF
many,-,TRBJ1-6,TRBV6-2/TRBV6-3,TGTGCCAGCAGCCCTCGACAATGGGCACCCCTCAACTTT,CASSPRQWAPLNF
many,-,TRBJ1-4,TRBV5-1,TGCGCCAGCAGCTTGGGGGACCGAGAAAAACTGTTTTTT,CASSLGDREKLFF
many,-,TRBJ1-5,TRBV6-2/TRBV6-3,TGTGCCAGCAGCATCTATAGCAATCAGCCCCAGAATTTT,CASSIYSNQPQNF
many,TRBD2,TRBJ2-1,TRBV6-2/TRBV6-3,TGTGCCAGCAGTGCCCGCGGGGGGGCCGGGGACAATGAGCAGTTCTTC,CASSARGGAGDNEQFF
many,-,TRBJ2-1,TRBV7-6,TGTGCCAGCAGCCCTTTAAGCTCCTACAATGAGCAGTTCTTC,CASSPLSSYNEQFF
many,-,TRBJ1-1,TRBV28,TGTGCCAGCAGGTGGATGAACACTGAAGCTTTCTTT,CASRWMNTEAFF
many,TRBD1,TRBJ1-1,TRBV28,TGTGCCAGCAGTCCGCCTCCAGGGGGAGGCGGCACTGAAGCTTTCTTT,CASSPPPGGGGTEAFF
few,TRBD2,TRBJ2-3,TRBV7-8,TGTGCCAGCAGCCCCGCCCTGCATGGGGGGGAGAGCACAGATACGCAGTATTTT,CASSPALHGGESTDTQYF
many,-,TRBJ2-1,TRBV27,TGTGCCAGCAGCTTTCTAGTGGGGAATGAGCAGTTCTTC,CASSFLVGNEQFF
medium-sized,-,TRBJ1-1,TRBV29-1,TGCAGCGTTGGGGCAGGGGTTGAAGCTTTCTTT,CSVGAGVEAFF
many,-,TRBJ1-2,TRBV20-1,TGCAGTGCTCAGGGCGGAAACTATGGCTACACCTTC,CSAQGGNYGYTF
many,-,TRBJ2-5,TRBV20-1,TGCAGTGCTAGAGATTGGGTCGCCCAAGAGACCCAGTACTTC,CSARDWVAQETQYF
many,TRBD1,TRBJ2-5,TRBV15,TGTGCCACCAGCAGTCGACAGGGGGCCAAGACCCAGTACTTC,CATSSRQGAKTQYF
many,TRBD2,TRBJ2-1,TRBV29-1,TGCAGCGTTGTTCCCTCACGGGGGGGCAGATCCAATGAGCAGTTCTTC,CSVVPSRGGRSNEQFF
many,-,TRBJ1-6,TRBV27,TGTGCCAGCAGTTTTTCACTAAACTCACCCCTCCACTTT,CASSFSLNSPLHF
many,-,TRBJ2-7,TRBV12-3/TRBV12-4,TGTGCCAGCAGTTCCCGTTACGAGCAGTACTTC,CASSSRYEQYF
few,-,TRBJ2-5,TRBV7-2,TGTGCCAGCAGCTTAGTAGGTTTCGCAGGGGAGACCCAGTACTTC,CASSLVGFAGETQYF
many,-,TRBJ1-5,TRBV5-1,TGCGCCAGCAGCTTGGATCCCGATCAGCCCCAGAATTTT,CASSLDPDQPQNF
-,TRBD2,TRBJ2-3,TRBV7-2,TGTGCCAGCAGCTTATGGCCCTTTAGCGGGGGGGCCGAAGATACGCAGTATTTT,CASSLWPFSGGAEDTQYF
many,TRBD1,TRBJ2-2,TRBV6-5,TGTGCCAGCAGCCCGGACAGGGCCACCGGGGAGCTGTTTTTT,CASSPDRATGELFF
many,-,TRBJ2-7,TRBV5-5,TGTGCCAGCAGTAACCCGGGACTTAACTCCTACGAGCAGTACTTC,CASSNPGLNSYEQYF
many,-,TRBJ2-3,TRBV5-1,TGCGCCAGCAGCTTCGGAAGGGTCAGAGATACGCAGTATTTT,CASSFGRVRDTQYF
many,-,TRBJ2-6,TRBV9,TGTGCCAGCAGCTCAAGTGGCGCTGGGGCCAACGTCCTGACTTTC,CASSSSGAGANVLTF
-,-,TRBJ2-5,TRBV5-1,TGCGCCAGCAGCACGGACTTTGAGACCCAGTACTTC,CASSTDFETQYF
many,-,TRBJ2-7,TRBV5-1,TGCGCCAGCAGCTTGGGGGCACAGGGACGTTACGAGCAGTACTTC,CASSLGAQGRYEQYF
many,-,TRBJ2-3,TRBV5-1,TGCGCCACCACGCAGAGCACAGATACGCAGTATTTT,CATTQSTDTQYF
many,-,TRBJ1-4,TRBV12-3/TRBV12-4,TGTGCCAGCAGTCCCAATGAAAAACTGTTTTTT,CASSPNEKLFF
many,-,TRBJ2-1,TRBV6-6,TGTGCCAGCAGTTACTCGCCCAGCGATGATGAGCAGTTCTTC,CASSYSPSDDEQFF